A single sample gave rise to the 25 T cell receptor beta chains below, sequenced in a study of cytomegalovirus exposure and HLA in healthy donors. This PCR relied on a set of 60 Vbeta primers and 13 Jbeta primers. Some clones are missing from TCRdb's copy, which holds only in-frame ones; the method was immunoSEQ multiplex PCR. The sample lists 70,000 to 100,000 clones, about 84% seen once, with 2% in the top ten. Sequencing was done on a sample of PBMCs. The receptors were gathered from a man aged 18 to 30 in good health and CMV-seronegative.

For this clone: A read error may account for a junction end that differs from germline. V usage is TRBV7-9 and J usage is TRBJ1-1; 7 bases match TRBD1. This CDR3 has 14 amino acids. Per germline, CDR1 SEHNR and CDR2 FQNEAQ (reference sequence). CDR3 DNA sequence: TGTTCCAGCACCCGACAGGGACCGAACACTGAAGCTTTCTTT. As protein: CSSTRQGPNTEAFF.

The chain links TRBV5-8 to TRBJ1-2; possible D gene TRBD1, 6 bases. There are 16 residues in the CDR3. CDR1 and CDR2 from the germline V gene are SGHTS and YDEGEE. Deletions cut 4 bases from V and 4 bases from J, with 20 bases between. The CDR3 is CASSNRKGDGVYGYTF. The CDR3 DNA reads as TGTGCCAGCAGCAACCGGAAGGGGGACGGAGTCTATGGCTACACCTTC.

This chain links TRBV14 with TRBJ1-2; TRBD1 might be the D (6 bases). Germline V gene sequence: CDR1 SGHDN, CDR2 FVKESK. The V and J ends lost 2 bases and 0 bases respectively, with 19 bases between them. The CDR3 length is 18 residues. CDR3: CASSQRRDRLGANYGYTF. The CDR3 DNA reads as TGTGCCAGCAGCCAACGAAGAGACAGGTTGGGAGCTAACTATGGCTACACCTTC.

The chain employs TRBV2 and TRBJ1-6; TRBD1 matches 7 bases. Trimming at V came to 3 bases and at J to 9 bases, leaving 8 bases not matched to a gene. The CDR3 sequence is 15 residues long. Germline V gene sequence: CDR1 SNHLY, CDR2 FYNNEI. The CDR3 DNA sequence: TGTGCCAGCAGTGAGACCACCAGGACAGGTTCACCCCTCCACTTT. Residues: CASSETTRTGSPLHF.

The chain uses TRBV6-1 and TRBJ1-1; D gene unclear. The CDR3 covers 14 residues. Germline CDR1 is MNHNS and CDR2 is SASEGT. Trimming stripped 3 bases from V and 4 bases from J, with 12 bases between. DNA of the CDR3: TGTGCCAGCAGTGAGCCGGGGTCCAGCACTGAAGCTTTCTTT. It is translated as CASSEPGSSTEAFF.

The chain links TRBV7-3 to TRBJ1-2; D is undetermined. Germline V lookup: CDR1 SGHTA, CDR2 FQGTGA. The CDR3 has 13 amino acids. V was pared by 2 bases and J by 4 bases, with 8 bases between. CDR3 loop: CASSLSGLYGYTF. The CDR3 DNA follows: TGTGCCAGCAGCTTATCTGGCCTCTATGGCTACACCTTC.

The chain combines TRBV2 with TRBJ2-1; 8 bases line up with TRBD1. V shed 6 bases, J shed 7 bases, and the junction held 14 bases outside the gene matches. CDR1 and CDR2 (germline): SNHLY, FYNNEI. The CDR3 consists of 16 residues. The DNA for the CDR3 is TGTGCCAGCAGCTCTCCCAGGGGGCAGAGACAAAATGAGCAGTTCTTC. Translated: CASSSPRGQRQNEQFF.

The chain is built from TRBV4-1 and TRBJ2-1; 12 positions agree with TRBD2. The CDR3 totals 16 residues. Per germline, CDR1 MGHRA and CDR2 YSYEKL. V lost 3 bases and J lost 9; bases outside the gene matches: 9. CDR3 bases: TGCGCCAGCAGCCATGGACTAGCGGGGAAACTGGGTGAGCAGTTCTTC. Protein product: CASSHGLAGKLGEQFF.

J is TRBJ1-2 and V is TRBV9; 8 bases fit TRBD1. The V gene's germline CDR1 is SGDLS and CDR2 YYNGEE. With V trimmed by 4 bases and J by 2 bases, 13 bases remained unmatched. This CDR3 contains 17 residues. The CDR3 DNA reads TGTGCCAGCAGCCTCTCCCCGATGGCAGGGGGCAACTATGGCTACACCTTC. Translation gives CASSLSPMAGGNYGYTF.

This clone was observed a handful of times. V usage is TRBV2 and J usage is TRBJ1-2, with TRBD1 matching over 10 bases. Germline CDR1 and CDR2: SNHLY and FYNNEI. V was clipped by 3 bases and J by 5 bases; unmatched bases: 6. The CDR3 sequence is 15 residues long. The CDR3 DNA reads TGTGCCAGCAGTGACGACAGGGGGCGCCATTATGGCTACACCTTC. Translation gives CASSDDRGRHYGYTF.

The chain has TRBV4-2 and TRBJ2-7; TRBD2 might be the D (6 bases). Trimming left V 4 bases short and J 0 bases short, with 10 bases between. CDR1 and CDR2 (germline): LGHNA, YNFKEQ. This CDR3 has 14 residues. CDR3 amino acids: CASSPPGGSYEQYF. Written as DNA, the CDR3 is TGTGCCAGCAGCCCCCCCGGGGGCTCCTACGAGCAGTACTTC.

Only a few counts were recorded for this clone. This chain links TRBV6-1 with TRBJ1-5, with 8 bases that match TRBD1. Germline V lookup: CDR1 MNHNS, CDR2 SASEGT. The J segment lost 7 bases and the V segment lost 4 bases, leaving 3 bases of the junction unmatched. The CDR3 is made up of 13 amino acids. Written as DNA, the CDR3 is TGTGCCAGCAGTGGGACAGGGAACCAGCCCCAGCATTTT. Translating gives CASSGTGNQPQHF.

The chain uses TRBV2 and TRBJ1-1; 9 bases are shared with TRBD1. This CDR3 region has 13 residues. CDR1 is SNHLY and CDR2 is FYNNEI in the germline V gene. V trimming: 8 bases; J trimming: 5 bases; junction bases outside the gene matches: 6. The CDR3 nucleotides read TGTGCCAGCCAACAGGGGGCTGGGACTGAAGCTTTCTTT. Its protein is CASQQGAGTEAFF.

This chain links TRBV11-2 with TRBJ2-6; D unresolved. The CDR3 contains 16 residues. From germline, CDR1 is SGHAT and CDR2 FQNNGV. The germline V and J ends were trimmed by 1 base and 0 bases, with 7 bases remaining between them. CDR3 coding DNA: TGTGCCAGCAGCTTAGTTATGGCCTCTGGGGCCAACGTCCTGACTTTC. Protein sequence: CASSLVMASGANVLTF.

This sequence joins TRBV5-6 and TRBJ1-1; 7 nucleotides agree with TRBD1. The CDR3 has 15 residues. The V gene end was trimmed by 5 bases and the J gene end by 0 bases; junction bases not matched to a gene: 7. Germline V gene data show CDR1 as SGHDT and CDR2 as YYEEEE. CDR3 nucleotides: TGTGCCAGCAGTTACCGGACAGGCGTGAACACTGAAGCTTTCTTT. This codes for CASSYRTGVNTEAFF.

The chain is built from TRBV25-1 and TRBJ1-2; possibly TRBD1 for D (5 bases). V gave up 1 base and J gave up 7 bases, with 10 bases separating them. Germline V lookup: CDR1 MGHDK, CDR2 SYGVNS. The CDR3 extends over 13 amino acids. CDR3 DNA: TGTGCCAGCAGTGAATTCGGGGGGAGTGGCTACACCTTC. Amino acids: CASSEFGGSGYTF.

The V and J genes are TRBV6-5 and TRBJ1-2; the D gene is possibly TRBD1 (6 bases). The CDR3 is 12 amino acids. Trimming took off 9 bases at V and 2 bases at J, with 10 bases between the two ends. The germline V gene has CDR1 MNHEY and CDR2 SVGAGI. The DNA of the CDR3 is TGTGCCAGTCACAGGGTAAACTATGGCTACACCTTC. This encodes CASHRVNYGYTF.

The chain carries TRBV10-1 and TRBJ2-1; 8 bases align to TRBD2. V was clipped by 3 bases and J by 6 bases; unmatched bases: 7. The CDR3 has 15 amino acids. CDR1 is WNHNN and CDR2 is SYGVQD in the germline V gene (reference sequence). The CDR3 nucleotides are TGCGCCAGCAGTGAAGGTAGCGGGGTGAGCAATGAGCAGTTCTTC. As protein: CASSEGSGVSNEQFF.

This sequence joins TRBV5-1 and TRBJ2-1; D may be TRBD2 (7 bases). This CDR3 region has 15 residues. Germline loops: CDR1 SGHRS, CDR2 YFSETQ. Trimming took off 3 bases at V and 7 bases at J, with 17 bases between the two ends. The DNA of the CDR3 is TGCGCCAGCAGCTACTCCCCGGGGGGCATAAATGAGCAGTTCTTC. Amino acids: CASSYSPGGINEQFF.

The rearrangement joins TRBV5-5 to TRBJ1-5; tentative D call: TRBD1 (5 bases). Trimming shortened V by 0 bases and J by 5 bases, and 15 bases separated the two germline ends. The CDR3 has 16 residues. Germline CDR1 is SGHKS and CDR2 is YYEKEE (reference sequence). CDR3 protein: CASSLEVTRVDQPQHF. DNA for the CDR3: TGTGCCAGCAGCTTGGAGGTGACCAGGGTGGATCAGCCCCAGCATTTT.

The rearrangement links TRBV4-2 to TRBJ1-1; 12 bases agree with TRBD1. V lost 0 bases to trimming and J lost 10 bases; unmatched junction nucleotides: 6. Germline V gene sequence: CDR1 LGHNA, CDR2 YNFKEQ. This CDR3 spans 15 amino acids. CDR3 DNA sequence: TGTGCCAGCAGCCAAGATGGGACAGGGGGCGCCGGAGCTTTCTTT. Translation: CASSQDGTGGAGAFF.

This clone was picked up a small number of times. The rearrangement uses TRBV19 and TRBJ1-2; maybe TRBD1 (5 bases). The CDR3 consists of 14 residues. Germline V gene data show CDR1 as LNHDA and CDR2 as SQIVND (reference sequence). V dropped 7 bases and J dropped 8 bases, with 20 bases sitting between them. The DNA for the CDR3 is TGTGCCAGTACCCACGGCTTGGGGGGACCAGGCTACACCTTC. Translating gives CASTHGLGGPGYTF.

This clone was counted a few times. CDR3 nucleotide sequence: TGTGCCAGCAGTGAGCTAGCGGGGGGGGCGGGTAAGCAGTTCTTC. Protein sequence: CASSELAGGAGKQFF. The V call is TRBV2, the J call TRBJ2-1, with 12 bases matching TRBD2. With 3 bases clipped from V and 11 bases from J, the junction kept 8 bases outside the gene matches. CDR3 length: 15 amino acids. Germline V lookup: CDR1 SNHLY, CDR2 FYNNEI.

The rearrangement links TRBV30 to TRBJ2-1; maybe TRBD2 (6 bases). Trimming took off 1 base at V and 2 bases at J, with 6 bases between the two ends. CDR3 size: 13 residues. Looked up from germline, CDR1 is GTSNPN and CDR2 is SVGIG (reference sequence). The CDR3 loop is CAWSGTTYNEQFF. The CDR3, as DNA: TGTGCCTGGAGTGGGACTACCTACAATGAGCAGTTCTTC.

The chain combines TRBV2 with TRBJ2-7; D may be TRBD1 (6 bases). The V end lost 6 bases, the J end lost 4 bases, and 7 bases lay between the germline ends. The CDR3 runs to 11 residues. The germline V gene encodes CDR1 SNHLY and CDR2 FYNNEI. As DNA, the CDR3 is TGTGCCAGCAGAGGGGGTTACGAGCAGTACTTC. Amino acids: CASRGGYEQYF.